This is a list of T cell receptor beta chains from one sample in a study of cytotoxic CD8 clonotypes in ibrutinib-treated CLL. TCRdb's copy holds only in-frame clones and misses some; the assay was immunoSEQ multiplex PCR. Among about 97,000 clones, roughly three quarters were seen once, and the ten largest hold 20% to 25%. Sequenced here: PBMCs, sampled after 24 months of ibrutinib treatment. These receptor sequences come from a human donor with chronic lymphocytic leukemia. Each CDR3 is given with its conserved first and last residue. The D gene is left open where the match is weak. Clone size is not always given. Where it is, it says once, few, many or a class for expanded clones.

>TRBJ2-7|.|TRBV7-2|.
CASSLRRQNEQYF
TGTGCCAGCAGCTTACGCAGGCAGAACGAGCAGTACTTC
>TRBJ2-3|.|TRBV7-2|TRBD2
CASSTRLAGGTDTQYF
TGTGCCAGCAGCACGCGACTAGCGGGGGGCACAGATACGCAGTATTTT
>TRBJ1-2|.|TRBV4-3|.
CASSQVPPGRYGYTF
TGCGCCAGCAGCCAAGTTCCACCAGGGCGCTATGGCTACACCTTC
>TRBJ2-3|.|TRBV27|.
CASRSTPAGFGVTDTQYF
TGTGCCAGCAGATCCACCCCAGCAGGGTTCGGTGTGACAGATACGCAGTATTTT
>TRBJ1-5|.|TRBV2|.
CASMRDSNQPQHF
TGTGCCAGCATGAGAGATAGCAATCAGCCCCAGCATTTT
>TRBJ1-5|.|TRBV2|.
CASSELGHPNQPQHF
TGTGCCAGCAGTGAGTTGGGACATCCCAATCAGCCCCAGCATTTT
>TRBJ1-3|.|TRBV6-1|TRBD1
CASSEHWDRGVWNTIYF
TGTGCCAGCAGTGAACATTGGGACAGGGGAGTGTGGAACACCATATATTTT
>TRBJ2-1|.|TRBV28|TRBD2
CASRPVGTSAYNEQFF
TGTGCCAGCAGGCCAGTCGGGACTAGCGCCTACAATGAGCAGTTCTTC
>TRBJ2-7|.|TRBV28|.
CASSHRRNYEQYF
TGTGCCAGCAGTCACCGACGGAACTACGAGCAGTACTTC
>TRBJ2-1|.|TRBV7-9|TRBD1
CASSLAPSGTGVYNEQFF
TGTGCCAGCAGCCTTGCCCCGTCCGGGACAGGGGTCTACAATGAGCAGTTCTTC
>TRBJ2-3|.|TRBV5-1|TRBD1
CASSSGTGLGDTQYF
TGCGCCAGCAGCTCCGGGACAGGGCTGGGAGATACGCAGTATTTT
>TRBJ2-3|.|TRBV11-1|TRBD1
CASSLDGTGASTDTQYF
TGTGCCAGCAGCTTAGATGGGACAGGGGCTAGCACAGATACGCAGTATTTT
>TRBJ2-1|.|TRBV7-3|TRBD2
CASSPRGTSGTTSYNEQFF
TGTGCCAGCAGCCCAAGGGGGACTAGCGGGACTACCTCCTACAATGAGCAGTTCTTC
>TRBJ1-6|.|TRBV6-1|.
CASSPRAVYNSPLHF
TGTGCCAGCAGCCCCAGGGCAGTGTATAATTCACCCCTCCACTTT
>TRBJ2-3|.|TRBV11-2|TRBD2
CASSVYSGGRDTQYF
TGTGCCAGCAGCGTATATAGCGGGGGGCGAGATACGCAGTATTTT
>TRBJ2-1|.|TRBV6-1|.
CASSGGRGVLPIEQFF
TGTGCCAGCAGTGGGGGTAGGGGCGTCCTCCCAATTGAGCAGTTCTTC
>TRBJ2-5|few|TRBV2|.
CASGLTRETQYF
TGTGCCAGCGGTCTTACGAGAGAGACCCAGTACTTC
>TRBJ2-7|.|TRBV15|TRBD2
CATSPFVSGTSGSGEQYF
TGTGCCACCAGCCCCTTTGTGTCCGGGACTAGCGGGAGTGGCGAGCAGTACTTC
>TRBJ2-1|.|TRBV7-7|TRBD2
CASSPRFQRGGRGEQFF
TGTGCTAGCAGCCCGCGGTTTCAGCGGGGGGGCCGTGGTGAGCAGTTCTTC
>TRBJ1-1|once|TRBV28|.
CASSPEGRGNTEAFF
TGTGCCAGCAGTCCTGAGGGGCGGGGGAACACTGAAGCTTTCTTT
>TRBJ1-4|.|TRBV19|TRBD1
CASTPGQGLNEKLFF
TGTGCCAGTACCCCGGGACAGGGCCTGAATGAAAAACTGTTTTTT
>TRBJ2-7|.|TRBV4-3|TRBD1
CASSQEQGAIYEQYF
TGCGCCAGCAGCCAAGAACAGGGGGCGATCTACGAGCAGTACTTC
>TRBJ1-2|.|TRBV27|.
CASSLVSGTRSGGGYTF
TGTGCCAGCAGTTTAGTTTCTGGGACGAGAAGTGGGGGTGGCTACACCTTC
>TRBJ2-7|once|TRBV7-8|TRBD2
CASSFGLAGTYEQYF
TGTGCCAGCAGCTTTGGGCTAGCGGGAACCTACGAGCAGTACTTC
>TRBJ1-2|.|TRBV6-6|.
CASNPGGSYGYTF
TGTGCCAGCAATCCGGGGGGTAGCTATGGCTACACCTTC
>TRBJ2-7|.|TRBV19|TRBD1
CASSPRTGRDYEQYF
TGTGCCAGTAGTCCCCGGACAGGCCGGGACTACGAGCAGTACTTC
>TRBJ1-2|few|TRBV4-3|.
CASSQEGSDYGYTF
TGCGCCAGCAGCCAAGAGGGATCGGACTATGGCTACACCTTC
>TRBJ2-7|.|TRBV13|TRBD1
CASSLVQGSYEQYF
TGTGCCAGCAGCTTAGTACAGGGGTCCTACGAGCAGTACTTC
>TRBJ1-5|few|TRBV28|.
CASSPTRQPQHF
TGTGCCAGCAGTCCGACCAGGCAGCCCCAGCATTTT
>TRBJ1-4|few|TRBV4-2|TRBD1
CASSQVDRVVKLFF
TGTGCCAGCAGCCAAGTTGACAGGGTCGTAAAACTGTTTTTT
>TRBJ2-3|.|TRBV7-6|TRBD2
CASSSSLASDTQYF
TGTGCCAGCAGCTCCTCACTAGCGTCAGATACGCAGTATTTT
>TRBJ2-1|.|TRBV27|.
CASSLYPGAGNNEQFF
TGTGCCAGCAGTTTATACCCGGGAGCTGGGAACAATGAGCAGTTCTTC
>TRBJ2-3|.|TRBV5-1|.
CASLQTGYGTDTQYF
TGCGCCAGTCTACAAACAGGGTATGGCACAGATACGCAGTATTTT
>TRBJ2-7|.|TRBV27|.
CASSLTGYRYYEQYF
TGTGCCAGCAGTTTAACGGGATATCGGTACTACGAGCAGTACTTC
>TRBJ2-5|.|TRBV27|.
CASSLKGRVAEGQETQYF
TGTGCCAGCAGTTTAAAGGGTAGGGTAGCGGAGGGCCAAGAGACCCAGTACTTC
>TRBJ2-2|.|TRBV11-2|.
CASSLDTYTGELFF
TGTGCCAGCAGCTTAGATACCTACACCGGGGAGCTGTTTTTT
>TRBJ1-5|.|TRBV28|.
CASSLTGTASPSPQHF
TGTGCCAGCAGTTTAACCGGGACGGCGTCGCCATCGCCCCAGCATTTT
>TRBJ1-5|.|TRBV21-1|.
CASSGQRGSVQPQHF
TGTGCCAGCAGCGGGCAGCGAGGGTCCGTGCAGCCCCAGCATTTT
>TRBJ2-5|few|TRBV6-1|.
CASSYDRRETQYF
TGTGCCAGCAGCTATGACAGGAGGGAGACCCAGTACTTC